The 25 T cell receptor beta chains below all came from one sample that was sequenced in a study of cytomegalovirus exposure and HLA in healthy donors. The PCR had 60 Vbeta and 13 Jbeta primers. Clones were read by immunoSEQ multiplex PCR, and TCRdb kept only the in-frame ones, dropping some. The data contain approximately 150,000 clones, around 82% of them singletons. The sequencing sample was made of PBMCs. These receptors all come from a woman in her thirties or forties in good health and CMV-seropositive.

This chain links TRBV6-5 with TRBJ2-4; 9 bases are a match to TRBD2. In germline, CDR1 is MNHEY, CDR2 SVGAGI. J gave up 9 bases and V 11 bases, and 11 bases lay outside the gene matches. There are 13 residues in the CDR3. The CDR3: CACSGSRVGIQYF. Written as DNA, the CDR3 is TGTGCCTGTAGCGGGAGTCGAGTGGGCATTCAGTACTTC.

The genes are TRBV6-5 and TRBJ1-1; D is uncertain. From germline, CDR1 is MNHEY and CDR2 SVGAGI. The CDR3 is 14 amino acids. Deletions cut 6 bases from V and 0 bases from J, with 11 bases between. For the CDR3, the DNA is TGTGCCAGCAGCCTCGGCGGCCTGAACACTGAAGCTTTCTTT. Translating it yields CASSLGGLNTEAFF.

The rearrangement links TRBV18 to TRBJ2-7, with D perhaps matching TRBD1 (6 bases). There are 15 residues in the CDR3. Germline V gene lookup returns CDR1 KGHSH and CDR2 LQKENI. The germline V and J ends were trimmed by 2 bases and 2 bases, with 13 bases remaining between them. The CDR3 region has the DNA TGTGCCAGCTCACCAACTTTACAGGGAGCCTACGAGCAGTACTTC. Amino acids: CASSPTLQGAYEQYF.

V and J are TRBV7-2 and TRBJ2-7; 10 bases are shared with TRBD2. The germline gives CDR1 SGHTA, CDR2 FQGNSA. CDR3 length equals 17 residues. After removal of 1 base from V and 11 bases from J, the junction contained 17 bases not matched to a gene. The CDR3 spells CASSLVSGGRGVGIEYF. CDR3 nucleotide sequence: TGTGCCAGCAGCTTAGTTAGCGGGGGGCGCGGGGTGGGTATAGAGTACTTC.

This chain links TRBV27 with TRBJ1-2; TRBD1 might be the D (5 bases). The V and J ends lost 3 bases and 0 bases respectively, with 11 bases between them. The CDR3 length is 15 residues. CDR1 and CDR2 from the germline V gene are MNHEY and SMNVEV (reference sequence). Here the CDR3 DNA reads TGTGCCAGCAGTTTCTTAGGACACCCTAACTATGGCTACACCTTC. Its protein product is CASSFLGHPNYGYTF.

The V and J genes are TRBV7-2 and TRBJ2-7; D unresolved. The CDR3 has 14 residues. V was cut by 1 base and J by 4 bases, with 11 bases left in between. Germline V CDR1 and CDR2: SGHTA, FQGNSA. CDR3: CASSLGHYSYEQYF. DNA of the CDR3: TGTGCCAGCAGCTTAGGCCACTATTCATACGAGCAGTACTTC. The whole variable domain, filled in from reference TRBV7-2 and TRBJ2-7, reads GAGVSQSPSNKVTEKGKDVELRCDPISGHTALYWYRQSLGQGLEFLIYFQGNSAPDKSGLPSDRFSAERTGGSVSTLTIQRTQQEDSAVYLCASSLGHYSYEQYFGPGTRLTVT.

This chain connects TRBV2 to TRBJ1-4, with a tentative D call TRBD1 (6 bases). Germline V gene lookup returns CDR1 SNHLY and CDR2 FYNNEI. Between the trimmed V and J ends, which lost 6 bases and 8 bases, there was a span of 25 bases. The CDR3 loop spans 17 amino acids. In nucleotides, the CDR3 is TGTGCCAGCAGCCTTTGGGACACCAAATACTCTAGCGAAAAACTGTTTTTT. Translation gives CASSLWDTKYSSEKLFF.

The CDR3 sequence: CASGLRSTGGGEQYF. The CDR3 DNA sequence: TGTGCTAGTGGTTTGAGATCGACAGGGGGTGGAGAGCAGTACTTC. The chain employs TRBV12-5 and TRBJ2-7, with 9 bases that match TRBD1. Germline V CDR1 and CDR2: LGHNT, FRNRAP. The CDR3 is 15 amino acids. V shed 2 bases and J 7 bases; nucleotides not matched to a gene: 9.

This clone was seen more than once but under ten times. The rearrangement joins TRBV7-9 to TRBJ1-3; no reliable D call. V lost 1 base and J lost 3, with 10 bases in between. The CDR3 is 15 amino acids. CDR1 is SEHNR and CDR2 is FQNEAQ in the germline V gene (reference sequence). CDR3 loop: CASSLDRRLGNTIYF. CDR3 DNA: TGTGCCAGCAGCTTAGATCGGCGGCTTGGAAACACCATATATTTT.

The rearrangement links TRBV5-8 to TRBJ2-7, with 7 bases aligning to TRBD2. The J segment lost 3 bases and the V segment lost 0 bases, leaving 15 bases of the junction unmatched. Germline CDR1 SGHTS, CDR2 YDEGEE. The CDR3 sequence is 18 residues long. The CDR3 protein is CASSLDLGGLGGIYEQYF. CDR3 bases: TGTGCCAGCAGCTTGGATCTCGGGGGACTCGGGGGGATCTACGAGCAGTACTTC.

The chain recombines TRBV6-5 with TRBJ1-2; a possible D gene is TRBD1 (5 bases). The germline CDR1 and CDR2 sequences are MNHEY and SVGAGI. CDR3 length: 16 amino acids. The germline V and J ends were trimmed by 0 bases and 0 bases, with 11 bases remaining between them. The CDR3 loop is CASSYSITGANYGYTF. The CDR3 DNA is TGTGCCAGCAGTTACTCAATCACAGGAGCTAACTATGGCTACACCTTC.

This chain uses TRBV12-5 with TRBJ2-5; TRBD2 might be the D (5 bases). Germline CDR1 reads LGHNT; CDR2 reads FRNRAP. The CDR3 totals 15 residues. The V end was cut by 6 bases, the J end by 2 bases, with 16 bases between. The DNA of the CDR3 is TGTGCTAGTGGCGGGGTAGCGCAGGCTCAAGAGACCCAGTACTTC. Translation: CASGGVAQAQETQYF.

J is TRBJ2-7 and V is TRBV6-4; D not certain. Between the trimmed V and J ends, which lost 0 bases and 1 base, there was a span of 13 bases. CDR3 length: 16 residues. Per germline, CDR1 MRHNA and CDR2 SNTAGT. CDR3 sequence reads: CASSDSSSGSSYEQYF. As DNA, the CDR3 is TGTGCCAGCAGTGACTCATCATCCGGGTCGTCCTACGAGCAGTACTTC.

The chain joins TRBV10-3 to TRBJ2-7, with 11 bases matching TRBD2. The CDR3 consists of 14 residues. From germline, CDR1 is ENHRY and CDR2 SYGVKD. The trim removed 4 bases at V and 6 bases at J, leaving 5 bases unmatched. The CDR3 spells CAISGTSGSFEQYF. CDR3 DNA sequence: TGTGCCATCAGTGGAACTAGCGGGAGTTTCGAGCAGTACTTC.

The rearrangement links TRBV7-3 to TRBJ2-7; D unclear. The length of the CDR3 is 13 residues. The V end lost 0 bases, the J end lost 4 bases, and 7 bases lay between the germline ends. Germline-derived CDR1 and CDR2 are SGHTA and FQGTGA. CDR3 coding DNA: TGTGCCAGCAGCTTAACGGCGGCGTACGAGCAGTACTTC. Encoded protein: CASSLTAAYEQYF.

This clone was detected only a few times. This chain uses TRBV6-6 with TRBJ2-7; 7 nucleotides align to TRBD1. V lost 6 bases, J lost 7 bases, and 12 bases stayed unmatched. The CDR3 has 14 amino acids. Germline lookup yields CDR1 MNHNY and CDR2 SVGAGI (reference sequence). The CDR3 spells CASRYRDRSFEQYF. As DNA, the CDR3 is TGTGCCAGCAGGTACCGGGACAGATCATTTGAGCAGTACTTC.

CDR3 in DNA: TGTGCCAGCCAACAGGGATCTGGCGCCGGGGAGCTGTTTTTT. It is translated as CASQQGSGAGELFF. The chain uses TRBV5-5 and TRBJ2-2; tentative D call: TRBD1 (6 bases). Germline CDR1 is SGHKS and CDR2 is YYEKEE (reference sequence). The CDR3 loop spans 14 amino acids. Trimming stripped 7 bases from V and 6 bases from J, with 16 bases between.

The chain is built from TRBV27 and TRBJ2-1; 9 bases map to TRBD2. Germline assignment: CDR1 MNHEY and CDR2 SMNVEV (reference sequence). The junction had 16 bases not matched to a gene; V was cut back by 7 bases and J by 12 bases. The CDR3 runs 15 residues. The CDR3 spells CASIGLVAGVLRQFF. CDR3 DNA: TGTGCCAGCATCGGTTTGGTAGCGGGAGTGTTAAGGCAGTTCTTC.

This clone was detected only once. Mismatch with germline at one junction end may stem from a read error. The chain employs TRBV20-1 and TRBJ1-1; D call uncertain. This CDR3 is 11 amino acids long. The germline CDR1 and CDR2 sequences are DFQATT and SNEGSKA (reference sequence). CDR3 amino acids: CSARDQEIISF. The DNA for the CDR3 is TGCAGTGCTAGAGACCAAGAGATAATATCCTTT.

This sequence joins TRBV11-2 and TRBJ1-3; 7 bases match TRBD1. J gave up 2 bases and V 2 bases, and 3 bases lay outside the gene matches. The CDR3 consists of 15 residues. Looked up from germline, CDR1 is SGHAT and CDR2 is FQNNGV. The CDR3 DNA follows: TGTGCCAGCAGCTTACAACAGGGGACTGGAAACACCATATATTTT. Its protein is CASSLQQGTGNTIYF.

The chain carries TRBV5-6 and TRBJ2-7, with TRBD2 matching over 9 bases. CDR1 is SGHDT, CDR2 YYEEEE, per germline. The CDR3 is 15 residues long. Germline trimming cut 0 bases from V and 3 bases from J; bases unmatched to any gene: 4. CDR3 nucleotide sequence: TGTGCCAGCAGCTTGGGTATAGCGGGAGACTACGAGCAGTACTTC. Amino acid sequence: CASSLGIAGDYEQYF.

This chain uses TRBV6-1 with TRBJ2-1; 10 nucleotides line up with TRBD1. Per germline, CDR1 MNHNS and CDR2 SASEGT. With 6 bases clipped from V and 9 bases from J, the junction kept 8 bases outside the gene matches. The CDR3 totals 14 residues. CDR3 nucleotides: TGTGCCAGCAGCGCACGGGGACAGGGGAGTGAGCAGTTCTTC. It yields the protein CASSARGQGSEQFF.

The J gene is TRBJ2-7, the V gene TRBV5-1; unclear D gene. The germline V gene encodes CDR1 SGHRS and CDR2 YFSETQ. Trimming took 1 base from V and 2 from J, leaving 13 bases between them. This CDR3 has 15 amino acids. The CDR3 DNA sequence: TGCGCCAGCAGCTTGTTCGTCCGCGCTCCCTACGAGCAGTACTTC. Translated, it gives CASSLFVRAPYEQYF. The variable domain in full, with the rest retrieved from reference TRBV5-1 and TRBJ2-7, is KAGVTQTPRYLIKTRGQQVTLSCSPISGHRSVSWYQQTPGQGLQFLFEYFSETQRNKGNFPGRFSGRQFSNSRSEMNVSTLELGDSALYLCASSLFVRAPYEQYFGPGTRLTVT.

This clone occurred once. V and J are TRBV30 and TRBJ1-2; possibly TRBD1 for D (6 bases). The CDR3 loop spans 13 amino acids. The V end lost 2 bases, the J end lost 8 bases, and 15 bases lay between the germline ends. The germline V gene has CDR1 GTSNPN and CDR2 SVGIG (reference sequence). CDR3 residues: CAWSPQGLLGYTF. The CDR3, as DNA: TGTGCCTGGAGTCCTCAGGGGCTGCTAGGCTACACCTTC.

The chain employs TRBV6-1 and TRBJ2-7; the D gene is possibly TRBD2 (6 bases). Germline V gene lookup returns CDR1 MNHNS and CDR2 SASEGT. Trimming removed 6 bases at V and 0 bases at J, with 12 bases between. The CDR3 covers 14 residues. The CDR3 loop reads CASRGGPHSYEQYF. For the CDR3, the DNA is TGTGCCAGCAGGGGGGGTCCTCACTCCTACGAGCAGTACTTC.